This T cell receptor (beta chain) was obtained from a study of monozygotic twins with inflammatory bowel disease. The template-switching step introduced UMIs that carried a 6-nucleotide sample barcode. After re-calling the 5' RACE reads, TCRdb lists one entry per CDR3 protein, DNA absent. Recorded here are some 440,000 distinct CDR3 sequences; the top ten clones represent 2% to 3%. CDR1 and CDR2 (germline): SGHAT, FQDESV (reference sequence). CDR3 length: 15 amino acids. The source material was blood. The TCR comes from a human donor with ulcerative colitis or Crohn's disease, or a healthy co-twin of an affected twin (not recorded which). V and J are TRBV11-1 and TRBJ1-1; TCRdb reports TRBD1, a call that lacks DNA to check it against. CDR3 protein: CASSLSRTPTGEAFF.